These 30 T cell receptor beta chains were all obtained from the same sample, sequenced in a study of T cells in localized non-small cell lung cancer. Sequenced by immunoSEQ multiplex PCR; TCRdb stores in-frame clones only, minus some. This sample has 2,500 to 3,500 clones, with less than 40% found just once. Sequences were derived from lung tumor tissue, sampled before any cancer treatment. Source of these receptors: a male donor aged 60 or older with stage I squamous cell lung carcinoma.

This clone was detected a few times. This rearrangement joins TRBV7-2 to TRBJ2-6, with TRBD1 identical over 7 bases. Losses at the gene ends were 5 bases for V and 2 bases for J; bases not matched to a gene: 3. The length of the CDR3 is 15 residues. CDR1 and CDR2 (germline): SGHTA, FQGNSA. The CDR3 loop reads CASSRTGAGANVLTF. DNA of the CDR3: TGTGCCAGCAGCCGTACAGGGGCTGGGGCCAACGTCCTGACTTTC.

The chain carries TRBV9 and TRBJ1-5; no definite D call. Trimming left V 6 bases short and J 5 bases short, with 18 bases between. Germline CDR1 reads SGDLS; CDR2 reads YYNGEE. This CDR3 is built from 15 residues. The CDR3 sequence: CASNRVGSVDQPQHF. CDR3 sequence (DNA): TGTGCCAGCAATCGAGTGGGGTCAGTGGATCAGCCCCAGCATTTT. The variable domain in full, with the rest retrieved from reference TRBV9 and TRBJ1-5, is DSGVTQTPKHLITATGQRVTLRCSPRSGDLSVYWYQQSLDQGLQFLIQYYNGEERAKGNILERFSAQQFPDLHSELNLSSLELGDSALYFCASNRVGSVDQPQHFGDGTRLSIL.

The rearrangement joins TRBV4-1 to TRBJ1-3; the D gene is possibly TRBD1 (5 bases). This CDR3 comprises 18 residues. The V end was cut by 0 bases, the J end by 0 bases, with 15 bases between. Looked up from germline, CDR1 is MGHRA and CDR2 is YSYEKL. CDR3 region: CASSQDGGAESSGNTIYF. The CDR3 DNA follows: TGCGCCAGCAGCCAAGATGGAGGGGCCGAGAGCTCTGGAAACACCATATATTTT.

The V gene is TRBV28, the J gene TRBJ2-1; 8 nucleotides align to TRBD2. Germline assignment: CDR1 MDHEN and CDR2 SYDVKM. This CDR3 has 14 amino acids. CDR3 DNA: TGTGCTCTCCAGGCGGCGGGAGGTGGCGATGAGCAGTTCTTC. Protein: CALQAAGGGDEQFF.

CDR3 amino acids: CASSLQAQPGTEAFF. CDR3 DNA sequence: TGTGCCAGTAGTTTGCAGGCACAGCCCGGCACTGAAGCTTTCTTT. The chain combines TRBV19 with TRBJ1-1; D call uncertain. CDR1 LNHDA and CDR2 SQIVND come from the germline V gene (reference sequence). The V and J ends lost 5 bases and 4 bases respectively, with 17 bases between them. This CDR3 is built from 15 residues.

This rearrangement joins TRBV28 to TRBJ1-2; the D is unclear. The CDR3 loop spans 16 amino acids. Trimming left V 4 bases short and J 7 bases short, with 22 bases between. CDR1 and CDR2 from the germline V gene are MDHEN and SYDVKM. The CDR3 DNA reads as TGTGCCAGCAGTTCCGCCGAGGGATCCTATTTGGGTGGCTACACCTTC. Its protein is CASSSAEGSYLGGYTF.

The chain combines TRBV19 with TRBJ2-6; D ambiguous. This CDR3 has 12 amino acids. V lost 6 bases and J lost 1, with 1 base in between. Germline loops: CDR1 LNHDA, CDR2 SQIVND (reference sequence). The CDR3 sequence is CASRSGANVLTF. The CDR3, as DNA: TGTGCCAGTAGGTCTGGGGCCAACGTCCTGACTTTC.

This clone has just a few counts. V usage is TRBV6-7 and J usage is TRBJ1-2; D not certain. TRBV6-7 is classed as an ORF, of uncertain function. The CDR3 covers 15 residues. V lost 5 bases, J lost 6 bases, and 19 bases lay in between. The CDR3 bases are TGTGCCAGCAGTGAAGCGGGAGACTATGGGGATGGCTACACCTTC. The encoded protein is CASSEAGDYGDGYTF.

By share, this clone counts as medium-sized. This chain joins TRBV6-8 and TRBJ2-2; D is perhaps TRBD1 or TRBD2 (5 bases each). The CDR3 sequence is 14 residues long. V was clipped by 10 bases and J by 0 bases, with 12 bases between them. CDR1 MNHGY and CDR2 SAAAGT come from the germline V gene. The CDR3 reads CATGRASNTGELFF. The DNA for the CDR3 is TGTGCCACGGGACGGGCTTCGAACACCGGGGAGCTGTTTTTT.

This clone has more than one count but fewer than ten. V gene TRBV19 combines with J gene TRBJ2-5; 9 nucleotides match TRBD2. Losses at the gene ends were 8 bases for V and 5 bases for J; bases not matched to a gene: 9. The CDR3 loop spans 14 amino acids. Germline V gives CDR1 LNHDA, CDR2 SQIVND (reference sequence). The DNA for the CDR3 is TGTGCCAGTGCTAGCGGGACTCTCGGGGAGACCCAGTACTTC. It yields the protein CASASGTLGETQYF.

V is TRBV18 and J is TRBJ2-2; D possibly corresponds to TRBD2 (5 bases). Germline V gene lookup returns CDR1 KGHSH and CDR2 LQKENI. The CDR3 is 15 amino acids. The V and J ends lost 6 bases and 2 bases respectively, with 13 bases between them. The CDR3 bases are TGTGCCAGCTCTCCCGCTGAGGGAAACACCGGGGAGCTGTTTTTT. It codes for CASSPAEGNTGELFF.

As regards this clone: Compared with germline, one end of the junction differs, possibly owing to a read error. The chain's CDR3 is CVSSFPGEVNGYTF. Here the CDR3 DNA reads TGTGTCAGCAGTTTCCCAGGGGAGGTCAATGGCTACACCTTC. V and J are TRBV28 and TRBJ1-2, with a tentative D call TRBD1 (6 bases). This CDR3 comprises 14 residues. Germline CDR1 and CDR2: MDHEN and SYDVKM.

In DNA, the CDR3 is TGTGCCAGCACCTGGAGGGCAGGGAACATGAACACTGAAGCTTTCTTT. Its translation: CASTWRAGNMNTEAFF. The chain carries TRBV7-6 and TRBJ1-1, with D possibly matching TRBD1 (5 bases). Germline loops: CDR1 SGHVS, CDR2 FNYEAQ. Trimming pared 7 bases from V and 0 bases from J, leaving 18 bases between. The CDR3 spans 16 residues. The variable domain in full, completed from reference TRBV7-6 and TRBJ1-1, reads GAGVSQSPRYKVTKRGQDVALRCDPISGHVSLYWYRQALGQGPEFLTYFNYEAQQDKSGLPNDRFSAERPEGSISTLTIQRTEQRDSAMYRCASTWRAGNMNTEAFFGQGTRLTVV.

This clone was seen a few times. The genes are TRBV25-1 and TRBJ2-1; possibly TRBD2 for D (6 bases). V lost 3 bases, J lost 7 bases, and 13 bases lay in between. Germline loops: CDR1 MGHDK, CDR2 SYGVNS. This CDR3 has 14 amino acids. CDR3 sequence: CASSEGGLKNEQFF. The CDR3 coding sequence is TGTGCCAGCAGTGAGGGGGGACTGAAAAATGAGCAGTTCTTC.

The rearrangement links TRBV4-1 to TRBJ1-1, with 8 bases lining up with TRBD1. Per germline, CDR1 MGHRA and CDR2 YSYEKL. CDR3 length equals 16 residues. Germline trimming cut 4 bases from V and 4 bases from J; bases unmatched to any gene: 11. CDR3 sequence (DNA): TGCGCCAGCAGCCGAGACAGGGGAAGCACTATCACTGAAGCTTTCTTT. This gives the protein CASSRDRGSTITEAFF.

CDR3: CASRVVRNSLEAFF. As DNA, the CDR3 is TGTGCCAGTAGAGTGGTCCGTAACTCCCTGGAAGCTTTCTTT. The rearrangement uses TRBV19 and TRBJ1-1; D gene uncertain. V shed 6 bases and J shed 8 bases, with 19 bases lying between them. The CDR3 totals 14 residues. Germline-derived CDR1 and CDR2 are LNHDA and SQIVND (reference sequence).

This sequence joins TRBV11-3 and TRBJ2-5, with 8 bases identical to TRBD1. The CDR3 runs 15 residues. Trimming at V came to 4 bases and at J to 4 bases, leaving 8 bases not matched to a gene. In germline, CDR1 is SGHNT, CDR2 YENEEA. The CDR3 region is CASSYSGTGSETQYF. The CDR3 nucleotides read TGTGCCAGCAGCTACTCCGGGACAGGATCAGAGACCCAGTACTTC.

Within the sample, this clone is large. The rearrangement joins TRBV11-3 to TRBJ2-2; D not resolved. Germline loops: CDR1 SGHNT, CDR2 YENEEA. Between the trimmed V and J ends, which lost 1 base and 1 base, there was a span of 7 bases. The CDR3 contains 15 residues. CDR3 in amino acids: CASSLVARNTGELFF. CDR3 DNA: TGTGCCAGCAGCTTAGTCGCCCGGAACACCGGGGAGCTGTTTTTT.

J is TRBJ1-3 and V is TRBV18; D possibly corresponds to TRBD1 (6 bases). This CDR3 region has 16 residues. CDR1 KGHSH and CDR2 LQKENI come from the germline V gene. V was clipped by 1 base and J by 4 bases, with 14 bases between them. The CDR3 nucleotides read TGTGCCAGCTCACCACAGTCGTGGACAGAAGGAAACACCATATATTTT. Translation gives CASSPQSWTEGNTIYF.

This chain uses TRBV19 with TRBJ2-1, with D tentatively TRBD1 (5 bases). The CDR3 contains 14 residues. Germline CDR1 reads LNHDA; CDR2 reads SQIVND (reference sequence). Trimming cost V 4 bases and J 7 bases, with 14 bases left between them. CDR3 region: CASSTPQGVNEQFF. CDR3 bases: TGTGCCAGTAGTACCCCCCAGGGCGTAAATGAGCAGTTCTTC. The whole variable domain, filled in from reference TRBV19 and TRBJ2-1, reads DGGITQSPKYLFRKEGQNVTLSCEQNLNHDAMYWYRQDPGQGLRLIYYSQIVNDFQKGDIAEGYSVSREKKESFPLTVTSAQKNPTAFYLCASSTPQGVNEQFFGPGTRLTVL.

There are a few counts of this clone. The chain links TRBV6-8 to TRBJ2-1; TRBD1 matches at 11 bases. The CDR3 loop spans 17 amino acids. Germline assignment: CDR1 MNHGY and CDR2 SAAAGT. The trim removed 0 bases at V and 7 bases at J, leaving 8 bases unmatched. The DNA for the CDR3 is TGTGCCAGCAGTTACTCTCCCGGGACAGGGGGGAGGAATGAGCAGTTCTTC. It encodes CASSYSPGTGGRNEQFF.

The chain carries TRBV11-3 and TRBJ2-1; 8 bases fit TRBD2. Trimming at V came to 2 bases and at J to 2 bases, leaving 2 bases not matched to a gene. This CDR3 has 15 amino acids. Germline V gives CDR1 SGHNT, CDR2 YENEEA. CDR3 nucleotide sequence: TGTGCCAGCAGCTTAAGCGGGAGTACCTACAATGAGCAGTTCTTC. Amino acid sequence: CASSLSGSTYNEQFF.

The chain has TRBV19 and TRBJ1-5; D is ambiguous. Germline CDR1 LNHDA, CDR2 SQIVND (reference sequence). This CDR3 comprises 13 residues. Deletions cut 4 bases from V and 7 bases from J, with 11 bases between. The CDR3 loop reads CASSTRSSQPQHF. CDR3 bases: TGTGCCAGTAGTACCCGTAGCAGCCAGCCCCAGCATTTT.

The J gene is TRBJ2-3, the V gene TRBV6-8; 10 nucleotides agree with TRBD2. Germline V CDR1 and CDR2: MNHGY, SAAAGT. The CDR3 has 18 amino acids. V lost 2 bases, J lost 3 bases, and 11 bases stayed unmatched. CDR3 sequence (DNA): TGTGCCAGCAGTTACGGAGTGCTAGCGGGAGTAGTGACAGATACGCAGTATTTT. Encoded protein: CASSYGVLAGVVTDTQYF.

The CDR3 DNA reads as TGTGCCAGCACTCTTGGCGGCAGGATGGGCCTAGGGGGCTACACCTTC. It specifies CASTLGGRMGLGGYTF. The V gene is TRBV28, the J gene TRBJ1-2, with D hard to call. In germline, CDR1 is MDHEN, CDR2 SYDVKM. The CDR3 has 16 amino acids. Trimming took off 7 bases at V and 8 bases at J, with 26 bases between the two ends.

By share of the sample, this clone is large. The chain employs TRBV18 and TRBJ1-1; TRBD1 matches at 9 bases. The CDR3 has 15 residues. Germline trimming cut 4 bases from V and 5 bases from J; bases unmatched to any gene: 8. Germline V CDR1 and CDR2: KGHSH, LQKENI. As DNA, the CDR3 is TGTGCCAGCTCACTGGACAGGGGTTCGGGGACTGAAGCTTTCTTT. This sequence encodes CASSLDRGSGTEAFF.

V gene TRBV28 combines with J gene TRBJ2-1, with D unresolved. Trimming pared 5 bases from V and 0 bases from J, leaving 11 bases between. Germline values: CDR1 MDHEN, CDR2 SYDVKM. The CDR3 totals 15 residues. The CDR3 nucleotides read TGTGCCAGCAGTGACTTCTCCCGCTCCTACAATGAGCAGTTCTTC. It encodes CASSDFSRSYNEQFF.

The V call is TRBV19, the J call TRBJ2-7; D remains unclear. The CDR3 totals 14 residues. Germline lookup yields CDR1 LNHDA and CDR2 SQIVND (reference sequence). Trimming pared 3 bases from V and 4 bases from J, leaving 13 bases between. The CDR3 loop reads CASSMLGTPYEQYF. CDR3 nucleotides: TGTGCCAGTAGTATGCTCGGAACGCCGTACGAGCAGTACTTC.

V usage is TRBV9 and J usage is TRBJ1-1; D remains ambiguous. This CDR3 region has 13 residues. V lost 4 bases and J lost 2, with 9 bases in between. CDR1 SGDLS and CDR2 YYNGEE come from the germline V gene. DNA of the CDR3: TGTGCCAGCAGCCTCCGAGGCAACACTGAAGCTTTCTTT. Translating it yields CASSLRGNTEAFF.

J is TRBJ1-3 and V is TRBV6-8; tentative D call: TRBD1 (5 bases). The CDR3 extends over 15 amino acids. With 2 bases removed from V and 3 bases from J, the gap between germline ends came to 11 bases. CDR1 is MNHGY and CDR2 is SAAAGT in the germline V gene. The DNA of the CDR3 is TGTGCCAGCAGTTACAATTTTGGGGGTGGAAACACCATATATTTT. Amino acid sequence: CASSYNFGGGNTIYF.